One sample yielded the 26 T cell receptor beta chains listed below, sequenced in a study of shared clonotypes between healthy human individuals. This table comes from immunoSEQ multiplex PCR, and its TCRdb copy is limited to in-frame clones, with some not included. The sample holds around 2,000,000 clones, about 93% seen once. Terminally differentiated effector memory CD45RA+ cells were left out of the naive CD8 fraction, which was CD45RO-negative and positively selected for CCR7. The sequencing sample was made of naive CD8+ T cells from PBMCs. These receptors originate from a man aged 18 to 30 in good health. Some clones in this sample may be carry-over from other donors' samples.

The chain has TRBV28 and TRBJ2-3; TRBD1 aligns across 11 bases. CDR1 and CDR2 (germline): MDHEN, SYDVKM. V lost 10 bases, J lost 4 bases, and 4 bases stayed unmatched. This CDR3 spans 13 amino acids. CDR3 in DNA: TGTGCCACCTGGACAGGGGGCGCAGATACGCAGTATTTT. As protein: CATWTGGADTQYF.

Here the CDR3 reads CASNLLWDRGSEQYF. The CDR3 nucleotides read TGTGCCAGCAACCTACTATGGGACAGGGGTTCCGAGCAGTACTTC. The chain links TRBV6-6 to TRBJ2-7; 10 bases align to TRBD1. CDR1 and CDR2 from the germline V gene are MNHNY and SVGAGI (reference sequence). Unmatched junction bases numbered 12, after V lost 7 bases and J lost 6 bases. The CDR3 consists of 15 residues.

The chain links TRBV27 to TRBJ2-3; D is possibly TRBD1 (5 bases). V shed 4 bases and J shed 2 bases, with 16 bases lying between them. This CDR3 comprises 16 residues. From germline, CDR1 is MNHEY and CDR2 SMNVEV (reference sequence). The CDR3 sequence is CASSSFDSRHTDTQYF. The CDR3 nucleotides are TGTGCCAGCAGTTCCTTCGACAGTCGCCACACAGATACGCAGTATTTT.

This chain connects TRBV5-3 to TRBJ1-1, with D perhaps matching TRBD1 (5 bases). TRBV5-3 is an ORF; its function is uncertain. V shed 0 bases and J shed 7 bases, with 10 bases lying between them. The length of the CDR3 is 13 residues. The CDR3, as DNA: TGTGCCAGAAGCTTGGCAGGGTGGGATGAAGCTTTCTTT. Residues: CARSLAGWDEAFF.

This clone has just one count. This chain connects TRBV25-1 to TRBJ2-3, with 8 positions matching TRBD1. Germline V lookup: CDR1 MGHDK, CDR2 SYGVNS. The ends lost 3 bases at V and 7 bases at J; junction bases unmatched: 12. The CDR3 consists of 16 residues. The CDR3: CASSENQRTGLYTQYF. In DNA, the CDR3 is TGTGCCAGCAGTGAGAACCAAAGGACAGGGCTCTATACGCAGTATTTT.

This chain joins TRBV27 and TRBJ2-1; possibly TRBD1 for D (5 bases). The CDR3 contains 15 residues. V was shortened by 3 bases and J by 3 bases, with 12 bases between the two germline ends. CDR1 MNHEY and CDR2 SMNVEV come from the germline V gene (reference sequence). The CDR3 protein is CASSFQGIIYNEQFF. Here the CDR3 DNA reads TGTGCCAGCAGTTTCCAGGGTATTATCTACAATGAGCAGTTCTTC.

This chain joins TRBV29-1 and TRBJ2-7, with a possible D match to TRBD2 (6 bases). This CDR3 spans 14 amino acids. Germline assignment: CDR1 SQVTM and CDR2 ANQGSEA. Trimming took 2 bases from V and 3 from J, leaving 14 bases between them. The DNA for the CDR3 is TGCAGCGTTGAATCACGGGGGAACTTCTACGAGCAGTACTTC. This encodes CSVESRGNFYEQYF.

This clone has just one count. The chain links TRBV19 to TRBJ2-7; TRBD1 agrees at 8 bases. Germline V CDR1 and CDR2: LNHDA, SQIVND (reference sequence). The CDR3 totals 19 residues. The V and J ends lost 6 bases and 3 bases, in that order; junction bases with no gene match: 22. Here the CDR3 DNA reads TGTGCCAGTAGCGGACACCCAGGACAGGGCCAATTTCAACTCTACGAGCAGTACTTC. Protein product: CASSGHPGQGQFQLYEQYF.

This clone was seen just once. CDR3 coding DNA: TGTGCCAGCAGGGGGACTAGCGGGAGTACAGATACGCAGTATTTT. Protein sequence: CASRGTSGSTDTQYF. The chain recombines TRBV2 with TRBJ2-3, with 14 bases lining up with TRBD2. The germline gives CDR1 SNHLY, CDR2 FYNNEI. The CDR3 length is 15 residues. J gave up 3 bases and V 6 bases, and 2 bases lay outside the gene matches.

The chain employs TRBV28 and TRBJ1-3; no clear D. The V end lost 8 bases, the J end lost 2 bases, and 13 bases lay between the germline ends. CDR3 size: 14 residues. Germline-derived CDR1 and CDR2 are MDHEN and SYDVKM. The CDR3 reads CASSLQGTGNTIYF. The CDR3 DNA reads as TGTGCCAGCTCGCTCCAAGGGACTGGAAACACCATATATTTT.

This clone was seen a single time. V gene TRBV2 combines with J gene TRBJ2-7; 11 bases match TRBD1. The J segment lost 4 bases and the V segment lost 1 base, leaving 6 bases of the junction unmatched. The CDR3 has 16 residues. CDR1 and CDR2 (germline): SNHLY, FYNNEI. CDR3: CASSEGVGQGVYEQYF. Written as DNA, the CDR3 is TGTGCCAGCAGTGAAGGGGTGGGACAGGGGGTGTACGAGCAGTACTTC.

V usage is TRBV7-9 and J usage is TRBJ1-2; D not resolved. V was trimmed by 4 bases and J by 4 bases, leaving 19 bases between them. The CDR3 runs 16 residues. The germline V gene has CDR1 SEHNR and CDR2 FQNEAQ (reference sequence). CDR3 sequence reads: CASSSDLGSRLYGYTF. In DNA form, the CDR3 reads TGTGCCAGCAGCTCCGATTTAGGGAGTCGACTCTATGGCTACACCTTC.

This rearrangement joins TRBV9 to TRBJ2-1, with D unresolved. CDR1 is SGDLS, CDR2 YYNGEE, per germline. V lost 0 bases, J lost 6 bases, and 13 bases lay in between. CDR3 length: 15 amino acids. CDR3 DNA: TGTGCCAGCAGCGTAGATATTAGGGATATCAATGAGCAGTTCTTC. Amino acids: CASSVDIRDINEQFF.

This chain links TRBV13 with TRBJ2-7; 11 nucleotides agree with TRBD2. After removal of 0 bases from V and 2 bases from J, the junction contained 12 bases not matched to a gene. The CDR3 runs to 19 residues. The V gene's germline CDR1 is PRHDT and CDR2 FYEKMQ (reference sequence). CDR3 nucleotides: TGTGCCAGCAGCTTAGGGCTAGCGGGAGGACCAGGGTTTGCCTACGAGCAGTACTTC. It codes for CASSLGLAGGPGFAYEQYF.

The CDR3 DNA is TGTGCCAGCAGCTTAGGGGGCAACATTCAGTACTTC. Its translation: CASSLGGNIQYF. The V and J genes are TRBV11-2 and TRBJ2-4; possibly TRBD1 for D (5 bases). Germline V gives CDR1 SGHAT, CDR2 FQNNGV. V was shortened by 1 base and J by 7 bases, with 5 bases between the two germline ends. The CDR3 covers 12 residues.

The gene calls are TRBV29-1 and TRBJ2-3, with a possible D match to TRBD2 (5 bases). Germline-derived CDR1 and CDR2 are SQVTM and ANQGSEA. The CDR3 totals 14 residues. The germline V and J ends were trimmed by 3 bases and 8 bases, with 18 bases remaining between them. The CDR3 region has the DNA TGCAGCGTTGATGGTTGGGTGGGAAGCGGTACGCAGTATTTT. It yields the protein CSVDGWVGSGTQYF.

The rearrangement uses TRBV19 and TRBJ2-7; TRBD1 might be the D (5 bases). The CDR3 covers 15 residues. Trimming took 5 bases from V and 1 from J, leaving 15 bases between them. Germline loops: CDR1 LNHDA, CDR2 SQIVND (reference sequence). The DNA for the CDR3 is TGTGCCAGTAGTCCATTGGGCGGACATTCCTACGAGCAGTACTTC. Its protein product is CASSPLGGHSYEQYF. Looking up the rest from reference TRBV19 and TRBJ2-7 gives the full variable domain: DGGITQSPKYLFRKEGQNVTLSCEQNLNHDAMYWYRQDPGQGLRLIYYSQIVNDFQKGDIAEGYSVSREKKESFPLTVTSAQKNPTAFYLCASSPLGGHSYEQYFGPGTRLTVT.

This clone was counted only a few times. This chain uses TRBV7-3 with TRBJ2-2, with D perhaps TRBD2 (6 bases). The CDR3 runs to 14 residues. Trimming took 5 bases from V and 3 from J, leaving 10 bases between them. Germline lookup yields CDR1 SGHTA and CDR2 FQGTGA. The CDR3 nucleotides read TGTGCCAGCAGCATAGGAGGGCACACCGGGGAGCTGTTTTTT. Protein sequence: CASSIGGHTGELFF. Looking up the rest from reference TRBV7-3 and TRBJ2-2 gives the full variable domain: GAGVSQTPSNKVTEKGKYVELRCDPISGHTALYWYRQSLGQGPEFLIYFQGTGAADDSGLPNDRFFAVRPEGSVSTLKIQRTERGDSAVYLCASSIGGHTGELFFGEGSRLTVL.

This clone was seen a single time. The chain is built from TRBV9 and TRBJ1-4; D is unclear. The CDR3 totals 14 residues. CDR1 and CDR2 (germline): SGDLS, YYNGEE. The V end lost 3 bases, the J end lost 3 bases, and 9 bases lay between the germline ends. DNA of the CDR3: TGTGCCAGCAGCGCAGGAACTTCTAATGAAAAACTGTTTTTT. This gives the protein CASSAGTSNEKLFF.

The rearrangement joins TRBV10-1 to TRBJ2-3; a possible D gene is TRBD2 (6 bases). The length of the CDR3 is 15 residues. CDR1 is WNHNN and CDR2 is SYGVQD in the germline V gene (reference sequence). V lost 4 bases and J lost 4, with 15 bases in between. CDR3 coding DNA: TGCGCCAGCAGTGGGTTGCGGGGTCTCGCAGATACGCAGTATTTT. It codes for CASSGLRGLADTQYF.

The chain is built from TRBV7-8 and TRBJ1-1; tentatively, D is TRBD1 (6 bases). V lost 4 bases, J lost 4 bases, and 16 bases lay in between. The length of the CDR3 is 15 residues. Germline loops: CDR1 SGHVS, CDR2 FQNEAQ. Here the CDR3 DNA reads TGTGCCAGCAGCTCCGGGGGGGGCGCGGGCACTGAAGCTTTCTTT. Translation gives CASSSGGGAGTEAFF. Based on the CDR3 plus reference TRBV7-8 and TRBJ1-1, the full variable domain is GAGVSQSPRYKVAKRGQDVALRCDPISGHVSLFWYQQALGQGPEFLTYFQNEAQLDKSGLPSDRFFAERPEGSVSTLKIQRTQQEDSAVYLCASSSGGGAGTEAFFGQGTRLTVV.

V is TRBV9 and J is TRBJ2-2, with 8 bases identical to TRBD1. V dropped 7 bases and J dropped 5; count of bases not matched to a gene: 7. The CDR3 has 14 amino acids. Germline CDR1 is SGDLS and CDR2 is YYNGEE. CDR3 loop: CASGVTGGTGELFF. CDR3 nucleotides: TGTGCCAGCGGAGTCACAGGGGGGACCGGGGAGCTGTTTTTT.

The V and J genes are TRBV7-9 and TRBJ1-2; unclear D gene. This CDR3 region has 14 residues. V was trimmed by 1 base and J by 5 bases, leaving 11 bases between them. Germline V gene lookup returns CDR1 SEHNR and CDR2 FQNEAQ (reference sequence). The CDR3 loop reads CASSLDGNYYGYTF. CDR3 nucleotides: TGTGCCAGCAGCTTAGACGGCAACTATTATGGCTACACCTTC.

V gene TRBV19 combines with J gene TRBJ2-2; the D gene is possibly TRBD2 (5 bases). CDR1 LNHDA and CDR2 SQIVND come from the germline V gene (reference sequence). CDR3 length equals 14 residues. V lost 5 bases and J 5 bases, leaving 12 bases between the germline ends. The CDR3, as DNA: TGTGCCAGTAGTTTCGGGGTCGGTACCGGGGAGCTGTTTTTT. It is translated as CASSFGVGTGELFF.

The genes are TRBV29-1 and TRBJ1-2; possibly TRBD1 for D (5 bases). The V end was cut by 2 bases, the J end by 3 bases, with 13 bases between. CDR3 length: 14 amino acids. CDR1 SQVTM and CDR2 ANQGSEA come from the germline V gene. The CDR3 DNA is TGCAGCGTTGAAAGGGGACCTGCGGACTATGGCTACACCTTC. Amino acid sequence: CSVERGPADYGYTF.

This chain connects TRBV27 to TRBJ2-5, with D perhaps matching TRBD2 (7 bases). CDR1 and CDR2 from the germline V gene are MNHEY and SMNVEV (reference sequence). The CDR3 is 19 amino acids. V was cut by 5 bases and J by 0 bases, with 25 bases left in between. As DNA, the CDR3 is TGTGCCAGCAGTCCCCCCCTGGGGGGGGCCCGTTTATACCAAGAGACCCAGTACTTC. It translates to CASSPPLGGARLYQETQYF.